At least ten counts were recorded for the clone carrying this T cell receptor beta chain. This sample was included in a study of regulatory T cells in long-lasting Graves disease. CDR3 regions were amplified by Arm-PCR using iRepertoire HTBI primers to build TCR beta libraries. Via MiXCR, TCRdb re-called the multiplex PCR reads, giving one row per CDR3 protein. This sample has hundreds of thousands of distinct CDR3 sequences, with approximately 12% found just once. Germline CDR1 reads SGHAT; CDR2 reads FQNNGV. V shed 1 base and J shed 6 bases, with 15 bases lying between them. The CDR3 has 15 residues. Regarding time point: newly diagnosed GD, antithyroid drugs for less than 3 months. Extracted RNA from PBMCs served as the source of the TCR library. The same data also contributed to another study, on T cells in Graves' hyperthyroidism and ophthalmopathy. That study reports: HTBI primers were used for first-round RT-PCR of the TCR CDR3.

The sequence came from a young woman with Graves disease. The rearrangement uses TRBV11-2 and TRBJ1-1, with D possibly matching TRBD1 (6 bases). The sample in question was peripheral blood mononuclear cells (PBMCs), obtained at new diagnosis, from a patient treated with antithyroid drugs. The CDR3 is CASSLGSLGAPEAFF. CDR3 nucleotides: TGTGCCAGCAGCTTAGGGTCATTGGGGGCCCCTGAAGCTTTCTTT.